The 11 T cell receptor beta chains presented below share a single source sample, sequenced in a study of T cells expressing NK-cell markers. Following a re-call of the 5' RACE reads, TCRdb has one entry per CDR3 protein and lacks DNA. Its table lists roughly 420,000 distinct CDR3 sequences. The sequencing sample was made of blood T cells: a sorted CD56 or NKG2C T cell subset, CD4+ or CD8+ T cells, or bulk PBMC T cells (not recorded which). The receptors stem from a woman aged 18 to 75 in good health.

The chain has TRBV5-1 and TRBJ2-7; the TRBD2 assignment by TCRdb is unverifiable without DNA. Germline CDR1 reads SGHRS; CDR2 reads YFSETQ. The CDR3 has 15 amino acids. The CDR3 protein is CASRFGDSGPYEQYF.

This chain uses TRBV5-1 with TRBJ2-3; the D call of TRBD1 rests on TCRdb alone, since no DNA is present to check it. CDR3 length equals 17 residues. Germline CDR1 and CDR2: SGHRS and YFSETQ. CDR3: CASSLAPRGLSTDTQYF.

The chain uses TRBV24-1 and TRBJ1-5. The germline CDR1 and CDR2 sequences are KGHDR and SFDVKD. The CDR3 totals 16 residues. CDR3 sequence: CATSDTSGGSNQPQHF.

This CDR3 reads CASSLRGARNTEAFF. The chain recombines TRBV12-3 or TRBV12-4 with TRBJ1-1; TCRdb returns TRBD1, unconfirmable since there is no DNA. The CDR3 covers 15 residues.

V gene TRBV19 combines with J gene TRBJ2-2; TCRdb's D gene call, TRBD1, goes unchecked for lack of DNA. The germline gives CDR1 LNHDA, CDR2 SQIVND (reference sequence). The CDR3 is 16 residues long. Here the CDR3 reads CASSMAPLRSTGELFF. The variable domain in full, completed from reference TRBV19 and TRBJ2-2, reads DGGITQSPKYLFRKEGQNVTLSCEQNLNHDAMYWYRQDPGQGLRLIYYSQIVNDFQKGDIAEGYSVSREKKESFPLTVTSAQKNPTAFYLCASSMAPLRSTGELFFGEGSRLTVL.

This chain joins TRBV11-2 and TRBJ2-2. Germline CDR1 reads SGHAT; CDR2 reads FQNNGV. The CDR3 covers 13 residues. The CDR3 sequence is CASSLALTGELFF.

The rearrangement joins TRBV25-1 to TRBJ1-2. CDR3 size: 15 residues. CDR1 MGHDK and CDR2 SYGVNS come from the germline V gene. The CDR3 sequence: CASSESTASNYGYTF.

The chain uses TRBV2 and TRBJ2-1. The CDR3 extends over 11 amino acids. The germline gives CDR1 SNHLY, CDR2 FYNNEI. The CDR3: CASVGYNEQFF.

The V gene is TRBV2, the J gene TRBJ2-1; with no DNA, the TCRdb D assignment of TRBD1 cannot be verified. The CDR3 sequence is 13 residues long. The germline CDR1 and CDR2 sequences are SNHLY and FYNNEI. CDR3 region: CASSLTRGGEQFF.

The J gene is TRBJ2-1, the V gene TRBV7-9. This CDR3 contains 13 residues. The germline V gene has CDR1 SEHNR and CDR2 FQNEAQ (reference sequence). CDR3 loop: CASSLVLVDEQFF.

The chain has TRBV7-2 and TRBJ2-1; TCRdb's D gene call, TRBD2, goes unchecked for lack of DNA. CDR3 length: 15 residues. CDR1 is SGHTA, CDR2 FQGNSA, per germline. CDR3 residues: CASSPGPWLGNEQFF.